This T cell receptor beta chain was observed in a study of monozygotic twins with cystic fibrosis. Study-level information: Library input was around 3.1 micrograms of fragmented DNA, with roughly 15 PCR cycles. Study-level points and caveats: Low clonality (median about 0.0095) suggested a mostly naive repertoire. Nucleotide-identical clonotype sharing was significantly higher within monozygotic CF twin pairs than between unrelated CF individuals. In 13 of 16 pairs, V gene usage was closest to the co-twin's.

This clone was recorded once. What it binds is not known. Using immunoSEQ multiplex PCR, the repertoire was profiled, and TCRdb retains in-frame clones only, with some absent. The table includes about 14,000 clones, 75% to 90% detected once. Germline V CDR1 and CDR2: MGHRA, YSYEKL. The CDR3 contains 16 residues. The junction had 9 bases not matched to a gene; V was cut back by 0 bases and J by 5 bases. Sequencing was carried out using blood. This rearrangement joins TRBV4-1 to TRBJ1-2; 7 nucleotides match TRBD1. This clonotype was sampled from a boy younger than 18 with cystic fibrosis. This CDR3 reads CASSQEPGQPRYGYTF. The DNA for the CDR3 is TGCGCCAGCAGCCAAGAACCGGGACAGCCCAGATATGGCTACACCTTC.